This TCR beta chain was observed in a study of early T cells in non-severe SARS-CoV-2 infection (dated by TCRdb to the early 2020s). Turning to the overall study: TCR sequencing used bulk RNA from unsorted whole blood, so alpha and beta chains could not be paired. The full study reports these points: VDJdb matching was skewed toward anti-spike CD8 responses and likely underestimated virus-specific expansions, missing private and CD4 specificities.

Trimming removed 4 bases from V and 4 bases from J; the gene matches leave 8 bases unexplained. The germline V gene (reference sequence) specifies GTSNPN as CDR1 and SVGIG as CDR2. Including the terminal cysteine and phenylalanine, the CDR3 comprises 14 residues. Solely the CDR3 DNA is kept, with 42 bases framed from the first base. Based on its abundance in the sample, this clonotype is medium-sized (0.01 to 0.1%). Its specific antigen is unknown. There are no base qualities to consult, and no much larger clone falls within one base. Library preparation employed 5' RACE. The sequencer listed for this sample is NextSeq 500. The TCR library protocol attached unique molecular identifiers to individual cDNA molecules to correct for sequencing error and PCR bias. TCR alpha and beta chains were both sequenced, and the abundances of alpha and beta sequences in each sample were closely correlated with each other. As for how the authors treated the data: Decombinator V4 was used to annotate TCR sequences for V gene, J gene and CDR3. TCRs were defined as expanded if a significant change between any two time points was detected under a Poisson model with p below 0.0001. Abundances of TCRs were expressed as counts per million after normalisation to the total number of TCRs sequenced in each sample. TRAV1-2 paired with TRAJ12, TRAJ20 or TRAJ33 defined MAIT TCRs, while TRAV10 paired with TRAJ18 defined iNKT TCRs. A search of VDJdb, accessed on 1 November 2021, was run for TCRs annotated to CMV, EBV and SARS-CoV-2, with TCRs annotated for multiple antigens excluded. In TCRdb, the public reads were trimmed at Q25 with fastp and aligned with MiXCR, with productive beta chains retained. When rows share a CDR3 protein, they turn into one entry using the most common DNA and genes. The authors' filters were not applied to this entry. This sample comprises some 39,000 distinct CDR3 sequences, 3% to 4% of them detected only once. About 3% of the sample is in the top ten clones.

A case-control design nested within a healthcare worker cohort in London, UK, was used, with weekly nasopharyngeal swab PCR tests and blood sampling performed. Between 23 and 31 March 2020, the week of the UK lockdown, healthcare workers were enrolled and then followed up weekly for as long as 16 weeks. Sample: whole blood. The clonotype was recovered from an adult who was a healthcare worker with PCR-confirmed SARS-CoV-2 infection or an uninfected control (not recorded which). Rearrangement joined TRBV30 to TRBJ1-2, with 8 middle bases fitting TRBD1. The CDR3 sequence is CAWKTRGRPYGYTF. Here is the DNA: TGTGCCTGGAAGACCAGGGGGCGGCCCTATGGCTACACCTTC.